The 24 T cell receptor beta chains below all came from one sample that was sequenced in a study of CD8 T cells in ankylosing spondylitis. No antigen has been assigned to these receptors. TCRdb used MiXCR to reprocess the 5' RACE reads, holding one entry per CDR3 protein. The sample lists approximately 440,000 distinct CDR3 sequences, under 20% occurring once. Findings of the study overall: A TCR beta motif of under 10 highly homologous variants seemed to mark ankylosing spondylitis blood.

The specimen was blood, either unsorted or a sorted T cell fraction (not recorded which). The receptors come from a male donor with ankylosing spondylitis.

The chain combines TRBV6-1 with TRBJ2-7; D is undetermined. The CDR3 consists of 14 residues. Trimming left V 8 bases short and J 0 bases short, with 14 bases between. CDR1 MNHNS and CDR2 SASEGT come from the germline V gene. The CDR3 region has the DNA TGTGCCAGCGGGGTGTCTGTCAACTCCTACGAGCAGTACTTC. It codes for CASGVSVNSYEQYF.

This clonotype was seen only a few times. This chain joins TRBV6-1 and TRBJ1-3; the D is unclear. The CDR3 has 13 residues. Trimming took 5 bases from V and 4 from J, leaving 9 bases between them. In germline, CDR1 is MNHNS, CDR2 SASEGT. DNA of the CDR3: TGTGCCAGCAGTCGGGAGTCCGGAAACACCATATATTTT. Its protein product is CASSRESGNTIYF.

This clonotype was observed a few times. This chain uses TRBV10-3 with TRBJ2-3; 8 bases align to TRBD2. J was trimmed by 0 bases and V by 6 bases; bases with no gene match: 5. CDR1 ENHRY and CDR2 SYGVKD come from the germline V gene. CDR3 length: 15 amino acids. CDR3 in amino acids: CAIRTSASSTDTQYF. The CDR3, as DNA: TGTGCCATCAGGACTAGCGCCTCTAGCACAGATACGCAGTATTTT.

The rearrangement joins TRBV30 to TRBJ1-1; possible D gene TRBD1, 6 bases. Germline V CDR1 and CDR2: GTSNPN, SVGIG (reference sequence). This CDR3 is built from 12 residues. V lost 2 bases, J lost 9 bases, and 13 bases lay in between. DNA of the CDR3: TGTGCCTGGAGTCGACAGGCCGTGCAAGCTTTCTTT. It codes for CAWSRQAVQAFF. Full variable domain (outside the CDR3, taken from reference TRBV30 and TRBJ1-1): SQTIHQWPATLVQPVGSPLSLECTVEGTSNPNLYWYRQAAGRGLQLLFYSVGIGQISSEVPQNLSASRPQDRQFILSSKKLLLSDSGFYLCAWSRQAVQAFFGQGTRLTVV.

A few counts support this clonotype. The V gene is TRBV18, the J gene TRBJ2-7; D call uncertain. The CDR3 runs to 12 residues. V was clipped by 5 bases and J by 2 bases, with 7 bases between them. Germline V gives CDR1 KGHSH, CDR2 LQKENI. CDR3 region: CASSSETYEQYF. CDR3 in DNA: TGTGCCAGCTCATCAGAGACCTACGAGCAGTACTTC. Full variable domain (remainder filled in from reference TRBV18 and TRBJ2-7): NAGVMQNPRHLVRRRGQEARLRCSPMKGHSHVYWYRQLPEEGLKFMVYLQKENIIDESGMPKERFSAEFPKEGPSILRIQQVVRGDSAAYFCASSSETYEQYFGPGTRLTVT.

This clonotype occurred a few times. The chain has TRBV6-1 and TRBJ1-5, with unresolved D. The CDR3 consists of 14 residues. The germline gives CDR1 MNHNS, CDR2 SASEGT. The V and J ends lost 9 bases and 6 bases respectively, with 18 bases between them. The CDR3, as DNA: TGTGCCAGTCGAGCACTGGACCGAGGTCAGCCCCAGCATTTT. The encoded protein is CASRALDRGQPQHF.

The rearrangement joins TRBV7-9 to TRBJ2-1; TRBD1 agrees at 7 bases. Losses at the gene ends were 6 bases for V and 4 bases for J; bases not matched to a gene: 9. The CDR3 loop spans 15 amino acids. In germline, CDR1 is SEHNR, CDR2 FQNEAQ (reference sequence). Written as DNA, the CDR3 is TGTGCCAGCAGTTCTGAAGGGGGCGCGTACAATGAGCAGTTCTTC. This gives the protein CASSSEGGAYNEQFF.

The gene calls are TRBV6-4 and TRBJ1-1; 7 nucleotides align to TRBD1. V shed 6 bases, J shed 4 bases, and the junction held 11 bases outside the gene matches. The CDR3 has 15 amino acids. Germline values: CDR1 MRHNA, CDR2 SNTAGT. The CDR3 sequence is CASSPRQGMGTEAFF. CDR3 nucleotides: TGTGCCAGCAGCCCTCGACAGGGAATGGGCACTGAAGCTTTCTTT.

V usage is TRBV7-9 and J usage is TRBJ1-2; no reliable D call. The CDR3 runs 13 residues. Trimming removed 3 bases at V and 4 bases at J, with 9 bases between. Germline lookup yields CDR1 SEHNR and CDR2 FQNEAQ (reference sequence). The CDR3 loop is CASSLIYGYGYTF. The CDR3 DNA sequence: TGTGCCAGCAGCTTGATTTACGGCTATGGCTACACCTTC.

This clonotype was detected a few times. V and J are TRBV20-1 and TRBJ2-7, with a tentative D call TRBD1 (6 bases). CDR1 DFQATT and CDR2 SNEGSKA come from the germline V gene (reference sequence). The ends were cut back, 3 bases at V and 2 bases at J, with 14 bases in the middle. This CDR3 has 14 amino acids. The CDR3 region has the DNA TGCAGTGCTAGGCGGGCAGGGGTGACCTACGAGCAGTACTTC. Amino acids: CSARRAGVTYEQYF.

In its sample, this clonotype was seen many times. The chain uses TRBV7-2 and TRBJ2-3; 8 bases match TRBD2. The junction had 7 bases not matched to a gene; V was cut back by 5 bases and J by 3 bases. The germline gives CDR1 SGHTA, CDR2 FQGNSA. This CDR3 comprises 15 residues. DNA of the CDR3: TGTGCCAGCAGCCCAAAGGCGGGAGGAACAGATACGCAGTATTTT. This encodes CASSPKAGGTDTQYF.

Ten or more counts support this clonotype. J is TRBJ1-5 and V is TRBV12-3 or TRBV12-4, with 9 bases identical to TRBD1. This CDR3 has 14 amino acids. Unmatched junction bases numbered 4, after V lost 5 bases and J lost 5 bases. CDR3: CASSIDRGDQPQHF. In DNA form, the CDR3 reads TGTGCCAGCAGTATTGACAGGGGGGATCAGCCCCAGCATTTT.

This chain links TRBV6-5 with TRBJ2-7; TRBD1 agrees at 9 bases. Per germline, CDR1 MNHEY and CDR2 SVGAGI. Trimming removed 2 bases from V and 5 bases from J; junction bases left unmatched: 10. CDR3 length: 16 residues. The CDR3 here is CASSYKPGQGVHEQYF. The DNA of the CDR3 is TGTGCCAGCAGTTACAAACCGGGACAGGGTGTCCACGAGCAGTACTTC.

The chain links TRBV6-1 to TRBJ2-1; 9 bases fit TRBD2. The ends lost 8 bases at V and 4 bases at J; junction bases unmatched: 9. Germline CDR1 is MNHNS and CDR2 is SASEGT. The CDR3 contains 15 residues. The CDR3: CASRKTSGHYNEQFF. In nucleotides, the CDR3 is TGTGCCAGCCGCAAGACTAGCGGACATTACAATGAGCAGTTCTTC.

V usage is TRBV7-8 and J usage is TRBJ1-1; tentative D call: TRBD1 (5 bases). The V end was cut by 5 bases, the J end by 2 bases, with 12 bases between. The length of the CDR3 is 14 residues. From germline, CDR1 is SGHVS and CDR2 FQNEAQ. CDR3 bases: TGTGCCAGCAGCCTCCGGGACGTAAACACTGAAGCTTTCTTT. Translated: CASSLRDVNTEAFF.

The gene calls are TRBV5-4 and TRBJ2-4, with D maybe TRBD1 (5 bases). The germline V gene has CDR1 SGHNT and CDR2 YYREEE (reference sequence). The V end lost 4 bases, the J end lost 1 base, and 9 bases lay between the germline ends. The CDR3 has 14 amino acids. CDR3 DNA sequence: TGTGCCAGCAGCCCCCCAGGGGCCAAAAACATTCAGTACTTC. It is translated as CASSPPGAKNIQYF.

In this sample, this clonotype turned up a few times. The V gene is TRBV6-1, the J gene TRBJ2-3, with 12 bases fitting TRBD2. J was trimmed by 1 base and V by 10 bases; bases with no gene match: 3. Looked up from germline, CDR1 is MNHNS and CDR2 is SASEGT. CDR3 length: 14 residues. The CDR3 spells CATRLAGGTDTQYF. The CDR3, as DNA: TGTGCCACCCGACTAGCGGGGGGCACAGATACGCAGTATTTT.

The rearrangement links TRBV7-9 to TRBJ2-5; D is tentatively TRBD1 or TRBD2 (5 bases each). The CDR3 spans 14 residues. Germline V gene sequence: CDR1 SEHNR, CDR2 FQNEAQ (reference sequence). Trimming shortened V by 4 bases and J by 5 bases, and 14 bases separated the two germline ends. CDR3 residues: CASSYTLEGETQYF. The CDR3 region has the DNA TGTGCCAGCAGCTACACCCTCGAGGGGGAGACCCAGTACTTC.

The CDR3 DNA is TGTGCCAGCAGTTACGAGACTAGCGTGGTCGGGGAGCTGTTTTTT. Protein: CASSYETSVVGELFF. V and J are TRBV6-2 or TRBV6-3 and TRBJ2-2; 8 bases align to TRBD2. J was trimmed by 7 bases and V by 2 bases; bases with no gene match: 6. Germline CDR1 is MNHEY and CDR2 is SVGEGT. The CDR3 has 15 residues.

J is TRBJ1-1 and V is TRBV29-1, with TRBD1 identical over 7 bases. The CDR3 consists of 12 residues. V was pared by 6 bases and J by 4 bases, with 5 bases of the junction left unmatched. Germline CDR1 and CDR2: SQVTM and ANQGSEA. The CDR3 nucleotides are TGCAGCGTGAAGACAGGGTTCACTGAAGCTTTCTTT. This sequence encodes CSVKTGFTEAFF.

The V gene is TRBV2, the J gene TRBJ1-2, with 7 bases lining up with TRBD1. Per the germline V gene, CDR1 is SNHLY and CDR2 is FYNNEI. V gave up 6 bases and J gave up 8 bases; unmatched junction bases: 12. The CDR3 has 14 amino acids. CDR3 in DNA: TGTGCCAGCAGGCGATCTACAGGGGTGGGGGGCTACACCTTC. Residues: CASRRSTGVGGYTF.

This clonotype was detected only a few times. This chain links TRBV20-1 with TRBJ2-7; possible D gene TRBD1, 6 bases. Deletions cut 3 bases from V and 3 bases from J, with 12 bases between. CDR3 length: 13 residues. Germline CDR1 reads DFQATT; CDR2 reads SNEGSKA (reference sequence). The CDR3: CSASHQGSYEQYF. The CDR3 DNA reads TGCAGTGCTAGTCATCAGGGGAGCTACGAGCAGTACTTC.

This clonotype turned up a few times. Written as DNA, the CDR3 is TGTGCCAGCAGCTCGGGACAGGTTGAAACCGGGGAGCTGTTTTTT. Protein: CASSSGQVETGELFF. The chain employs TRBV12-3 or TRBV12-4 and TRBJ2-2; 8 bases are a match to TRBD1. The CDR3 totals 15 residues. After removal of 6 bases from V and 5 bases from J, the junction contained 8 bases not matched to a gene.

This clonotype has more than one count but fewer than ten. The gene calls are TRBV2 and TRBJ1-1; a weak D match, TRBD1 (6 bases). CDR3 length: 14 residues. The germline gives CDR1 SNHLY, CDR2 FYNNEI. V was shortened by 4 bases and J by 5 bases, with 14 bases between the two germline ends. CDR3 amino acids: CASSVGGALTEAFF. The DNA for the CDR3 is TGTGCCAGCAGTGTTGGGGGGGCGTTGACTGAAGCTTTCTTT.